Listed below are T cell receptor beta chains from one sample, sequenced in a study of vaccination and CD4 T cells after COVID-19. Antigens for these TCRs are unknown. TCRdb fed the PCR reads into MiXCR, producing one record per CDR3 protein. Among some 13,000 distinct CDR3 sequences listed, roughly 68% were seen once. The source material was CD4+ T cells from blood, cultured in vitro, sampled before SARS-CoV-2 vaccination. The source of these receptors is a human donor who had recovered from COVID-19. Each CDR3 is given with its conserved first and last residue. Fields, in order: J gene, V gene, CDR3 protein.

>TRBJ1-6|TRBV18
CASSRIQGGDSPLHF
>TRBJ1-2|TRBV20-1
CSARAQGDGYGYTF
>TRBJ1-2|TRBV7-6
CASSQHPNYGYTF
>TRBJ2-7|TRBV21-1
CASSTPRQVREQYF
>TRBJ2-3|TRBV7-2
CASSFRPHKYTDTQYF
>TRBJ1-4|TRBV20-1
CSALNEKLFF
>TRBJ2-3|TRBV27
CASSTRLAADTQYF
>TRBJ2-3|TRBV6-4
CASSVRTGATDTQYF
>TRBJ1-5|TRBV20-1
CSARGGNSNQPQHF
>TRBJ1-2|TRBV11-2
CASSPGWYYGYTF
>TRBJ1-1|TRBV6-2/TRBV6-3
CASSRTGIHTEAFF
>TRBJ2-2|TRBV5-1
CASSLDTSTGELFF
>TRBJ2-6|TRBV7-8
CASSLAYVGVGANVLTF
>TRBJ2-5|TRBV28
CASSSLAGIQETQYF
>TRBJ2-1|TRBV7-6
CASSVSGSPNNEQFF
>TRBJ1-6|TRBV7-9
CASSVNRGWYNSPLHF
>TRBJ1-6|TRBV27
CASRRRLINSPLHF
>TRBJ2-5|TRBV6-5
CASSYSAPSGGETQYF
>TRBJ1-6|TRBV6-5
CASSLRGQNSPLHF
>TRBJ1-5|TRBV10-3
CAISDAGNQPQHF
>TRBJ2-5|TRBV6-2/TRBV6-3
CASSYSFRQETQYF
>TRBJ1-5|TRBV15
CATSRDQQGRQPQHF
>TRBJ2-2|TRBV6-4
CASSDTSTGELFF
>TRBJ1-5|TRBV7-9
CASSPTGGFNQPQHF
>TRBJ2-7|TRBV2
CASNDPPTYEQYF
>TRBJ2-1|TRBV6-1
CASSRLSEQFF
>TRBJ2-7|TRBV6-2/TRBV6-3
CASRRQYEQYF
>TRBJ2-2|TRBV9
CASSGRSDATGELFF
>TRBJ1-1|TRBV7-8
CASSLAFRDRKNTEAFF
>TRBJ2-3|TRBV10-2
CASSGLWGQGLTDTQYF
>TRBJ2-2|TRBV6-1
CATKNTGELFF
>TRBJ1-3|TRBV6-1
CASRRQLSGNTIYF
>TRBJ1-2|TRBV7-9
CASSQGTGNYGYTF
>TRBJ1-5|TRBV20-1
CSARDRDREHF
>TRBJ1-2|TRBV14
CASGQDPNYGYTF
>TRBJ1-2|TRBV5-1
CASSDGQGTYGYTF
>TRBJ1-1|TRBV7-2
CASSLAGQWGGNTEAFF
>TRBJ1-2|TRBV7-9
CASSWGTGSANYGYTF
>TRBJ2-2|TRBV12-3/TRBV12-4
CASRVGGTGELFF
>TRBJ1-5|TRBV20-1
CSARDLRGGQPQHF
>TRBJ2-3|TRBV7-9
CASSPPGLGDTDTQYF
>TRBJ2-2|TRBV19
CASSLGGRAFTGELFF
>TRBJ2-3|TRBV24-1
CATSDVDTASTDTQYF
>TRBJ1-5|TRBV4-1
CASSQGTGGNQPQHF
>TRBJ1-5|TRBV20-1
CSARGGSNQPQHF
>TRBJ1-5|TRBV12-3/TRBV12-4
CASSLGQGNQPQHF
>TRBJ1-2|TRBV5-8
CASSAFQGEANYGYTF